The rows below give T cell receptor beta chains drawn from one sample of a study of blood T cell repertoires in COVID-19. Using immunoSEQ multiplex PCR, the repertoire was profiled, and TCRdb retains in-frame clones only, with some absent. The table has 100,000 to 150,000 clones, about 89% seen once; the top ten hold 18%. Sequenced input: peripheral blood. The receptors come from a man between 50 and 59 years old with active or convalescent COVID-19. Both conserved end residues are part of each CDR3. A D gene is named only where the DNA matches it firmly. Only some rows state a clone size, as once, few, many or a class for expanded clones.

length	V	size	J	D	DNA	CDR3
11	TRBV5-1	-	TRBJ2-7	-	TGCGCCAGCAGCTTGGCATATGCGTGGTACTTC	CASSLAYAWYF
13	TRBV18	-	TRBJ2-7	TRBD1	TGTGCCAGCTCACCACTACAGGGGCGCGAGCAGTACTTC	CASSPLQGREQYF
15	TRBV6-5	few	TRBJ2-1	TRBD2	TGTGCCAGCAGTTTGACTAGCGGGGGGGGAAATGAGCAGTTCTTC	CASSLTSGGGNEQFF
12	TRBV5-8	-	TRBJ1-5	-	TGTGCCAGCAGCTTCCAGGGCCAGCCCCAGCATTTT	CASSFQGQPQHF
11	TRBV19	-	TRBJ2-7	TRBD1	TGTGCGGCTCAGGGGGCCTACGAGCAGTACTTC	CAAQGAYEQYF
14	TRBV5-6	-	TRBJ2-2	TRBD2	TGTGCCAGCAGCTTTCTAGGGAGGGCCGGGGAGCTGTTTTTT	CASSFLGRAGELFF
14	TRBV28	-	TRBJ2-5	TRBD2	TGTGCCAGCAGTAAGCGGGACTTTAGAGAGACCCAGTACTTC	CASSKRDFRETQYF
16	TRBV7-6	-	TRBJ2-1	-	TGTGCCAGCAGCTTAGGGGGCCTGGGGACCTACAATGAGCAGTTCTTC	CASSLGGLGTYNEQFF
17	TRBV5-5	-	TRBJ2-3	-	TGTGCCAGCAGCTCCCTTACACCCGGTGTCTCAGGGGATACGCAGTATTTT	CASSSLTPGVSGDTQYF
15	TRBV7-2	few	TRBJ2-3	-	TGTGCCAGCAGCAACCGGGGAAGGCCCACAGATACGCAGTATTTT	CASSNRGRPTDTQYF
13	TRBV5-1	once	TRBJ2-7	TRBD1	TGCGCCAGCGGTTTACAGGGGGAGTACGAGCAGTACTTC	CASGLQGEYEQYF
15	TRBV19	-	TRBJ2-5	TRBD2	TGTGCCAGTCAAGGACTAGCGGGAGAGCAAGAGACCCAGTACTTC	CASQGLAGEQETQYF
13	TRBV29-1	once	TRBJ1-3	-	TGCAGCGTTGAAGTCACATCTGGAAACACCATATATTTT	CSVEVTSGNTIYF
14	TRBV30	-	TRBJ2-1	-	TGTGCCTGGAGAACGGTGAGCTCCTACAATGAGCAGTTCTTC	CAWRTVSSYNEQFF
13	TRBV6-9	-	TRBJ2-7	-	TGTGCCAGCAGTTATCAGCCTCGGGGCGAGCAGTACTTC	CASSYQPRGEQYF
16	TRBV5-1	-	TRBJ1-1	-	TGCGCCAGCCGCTCTGGCTTCGGGGAAGTCGGCACTGAAGCTTTCTTT	CASRSGFGEVGTEAFF
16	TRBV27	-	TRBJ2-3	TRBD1	TGTGCCAGCAGTTCCCTAGACAGGGGGCTCACAGATACGCAGTATTTT	CASSSLDRGLTDTQYF
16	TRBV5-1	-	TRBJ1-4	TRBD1	TGCGCCAGCAGCTGGAGTCCGGGACAGGGGGCCGAAAAACTGTTTTTT	CASSWSPGQGAEKLFF
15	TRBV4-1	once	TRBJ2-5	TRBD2	TGCGCCAGCAGCCAAGATGGGGGGGGAGTGGGGACCCAGTACTTC	CASSQDGGGVGTQYF
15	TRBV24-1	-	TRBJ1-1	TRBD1	TGTGCCACCAGTGTGGCGGGACAGCCGAACACTGAAGCTTTCTTT	CATSVAGQPNTEAFF
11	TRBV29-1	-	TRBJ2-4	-	TGCAGCGTTGAATTGCGGGACATTCAGTACTTC	CSVELRDIQYF
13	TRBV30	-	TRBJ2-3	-	TGTGCCTGGAGTGCGGGAGCAACAGATACGCAGTATTTT	CAWSAGATDTQYF
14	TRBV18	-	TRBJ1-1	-	TGTGCCAGCTCACCCGCGGGGACCAACACTGAAGCTTTCTTT	CASSPAGTNTEAFF
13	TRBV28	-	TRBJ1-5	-	TGTGCCAGCAGTCGGGGGGGCAATCAGCCCCAGCATTTT	CASSRGGNQPQHF
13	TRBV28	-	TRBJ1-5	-	TGTGCCAGCAGTACGACAGGCACACAGTCCCAGCATTTT	CASSTTGTQSQHF
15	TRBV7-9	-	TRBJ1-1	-	TGTGCCAGCAGCTTCCGACAGGAATCGAACACTGAAGCTTTCTTT	CASSFRQESNTEAFF
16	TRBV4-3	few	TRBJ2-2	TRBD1	TGCGCCAGCAGCCAAGATTGGGACAGGGGGCGCGGGGAGCTGTTTTTT	CASSQDWDRGRGELFF
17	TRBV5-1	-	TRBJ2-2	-	TGCGCCAGCAGCATGGGCGGATGGGAGATAGATTCCGGGGAGCTGTTTTTT	CASSMGGWEIDSGELFF
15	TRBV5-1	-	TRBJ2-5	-	TGCGCCAGCAGCTTTTGGGCAATCACGCAAGAGACCCAGTACTTC	CASSFWAITQETQYF
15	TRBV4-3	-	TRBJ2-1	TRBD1	TGCGCCAGCAGCCAAGGACAGGGTTTCTACAATGAGCAGTTCTTC	CASSQGQGFYNEQFF
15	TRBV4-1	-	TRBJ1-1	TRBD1	TGCGCCAGCAGCCGAGGACAGGGGGTAGAGACTGAAGCTTTCTTT	CASSRGQGVETEAFF
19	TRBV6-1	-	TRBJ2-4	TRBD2	TGTGCCAGCAGTGAAGCCTCAGGGTCTCGGGCGGGAGCGGAAAACATTCAGTACTTC	CASSEASGSRAGAENIQYF
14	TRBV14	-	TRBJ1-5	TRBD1	TGTGCCAGCAGCCGGACAGGGGGCAATCAGCCCCAGCATTTT	CASSRTGGNQPQHF
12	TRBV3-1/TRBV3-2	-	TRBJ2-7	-	TGTGCCAGCAGCCACGATGCGGACGAGCAGTACTTC	CASSHDADEQYF
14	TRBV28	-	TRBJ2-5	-	TGTGCCAGCAAGAAGTCGGAGGGCCGGGAGACCCAGTACTTC	CASKKSEGRETQYF